This T cell receptor (beta chain) was recovered during a study of shared clonotypes between healthy human individuals. With regard to this clone: Its specificity is not known.

General study points: Generally, estimated richness proved larger in naive subsets than it did in memory subsets.

Only in-frame clones appear in the TCRdb table, and some are missing; sequencing was by immunoSEQ multiplex PCR. The table includes approximately 320,000 clones, less than 85% detected once. The trim removed 1 base at V and 3 bases at J, leaving 4 bases unmatched. The CDR3 covers 16 residues. Looked up from germline, CDR1 is SGHDN and CDR2 is FVKESK. The source of this sequence is a young man in good health. This chain joins TRBV14 and TRBJ2-2; 8 bases fit TRBD1. Sequencing used memory CD4+ T cells sorted from blood. Subset indicated: CD45RA-negative fraction. CDR3: CASSQGTGYYTGELFF. DNA of the CDR3: TGTGCCAGCAGCCAAGGGACAGGGTATTACACCGGGGAGCTGTTTTTT.